The clone carrying this TCR beta chain showed up many times. The sample is drawn from a study of blood T cell repertoires in COVID-19. Study-level background: Whether acute or convalescent, the COVID-19 samples came from the United States, Italy and Spain. T cells, B-cell-depleted T cells, or PBMCs provided the cDNA or gDNA that served as material.

In the original analysis: Reference gene primer amplification in the assay estimated nucleated cell counts. Sequencing was performed with immunoSEQ multiplex PCR; in TCRdb, only in-frame clones are kept and a portion is missing. Clone size and V and J calls were adopted from that table, with D and trimming inferred from the DNA. The sample carries about 160,000 clones, about nine tenths recorded once. Specimen: peripheral blood. The clonotype originates from an older woman with active or convalescent COVID-19.

The CDR3 sequence: CASSQDRGQGNDQPQHF. The CDR3 nucleotides are TGTGCCAGCAGCCAAGATAGAGGACAGGGGAATGATCAGCCCCAGCATTTT. V gene TRBV3-1 (or the pseudogene TRBV3-2) combines with J gene TRBJ1-5, with 9 bases that match TRBD1. Germline CDR1 LGHDT, CDR2 YNNKEL (reference sequence). The CDR3 sequence is 17 residues long. Losses at the gene ends were 0 bases for V and 5 bases for J; bases not matched to a gene: 8.